This T cell receptor (beta chain) stems from a study of blood T cell repertoires in COVID-19. Study summary: Donors in the United States, Italy and Spain gave samples during acute or convalescent COVID-19. T cells, B-cell-depleted T cells, or PBMCs provided the cDNA or gDNA that served as material.

In the authors' workflow: How many nucleated cells were present was estimated from reference gene primer amplification. The protocol was immunoSEQ multiplex PCR, while the TCRdb copy is restricted to in-frame clones and leaves out a portion. V and J calls and clone size come straight from that table; D and trimming were deduced from the DNA. The table lists roughly 100,000 clones, less than 90% of them singletons. J lost 5 bases, V lost 5 bases, and 12 bases had no gene match. Per germline, CDR1 MNHNY and CDR2 SVGAGI (reference sequence). The CDR3 length is 17 residues. Sequences were obtained from peripheral blood. The chain is built from TRBV6-6 and TRBJ2-2; 9 bases map to TRBD1. The clonotype was recovered from a human donor in a cohort sampled during active COVID-19. Written as DNA, the CDR3 is TGTGCCAGCAGTCTGGTATCGGGACAGGGAGTAACCGGGGAGCTGTTTTTT. Protein: CASSLVSGQGVTGELFF.